The T cell receptor (beta chain) under discussion was sequenced for a study of T cell repertoires in cytomegalovirus infection. Study as a whole: An indication of both CMV infection and matching HLA type came from public TCR beta signatures. Overall study results and limits: CMV-specific TCR beta clonotypes restricted by HLA-C were the ones dominating the ex vivo response.

This clonotype was recorded many times. Antigen specificity is unknown. The CDR3 spans 14 residues. V lost 4 bases to trimming and J lost 4 bases; unmatched junction nucleotides: 5. Germline loops: CDR1 SGHTA, CDR2 FQGNSA. Each CDR3 protein is one row after TCRdb ran MiXCR on the reads. The repertoire holds about 190,000 distinct CDR3 sequences, with roughly 9% as singletons. The TCR sequence derives from a human donor in good health (CMV status not recorded). Some clones in this sample may be carry-over from other donors' samples. The V and J genes are TRBV7-2 and TRBJ1-1, with TRBD1 identical over 8 bases. Sequencing was carried out using PBMCs. The CDR3 here is CASSYQGAVTEAFF. Written as DNA, the CDR3 is TGTGCCAGCAGCTACCAGGGGGCCGTCACTGAAGCTTTCTTT.